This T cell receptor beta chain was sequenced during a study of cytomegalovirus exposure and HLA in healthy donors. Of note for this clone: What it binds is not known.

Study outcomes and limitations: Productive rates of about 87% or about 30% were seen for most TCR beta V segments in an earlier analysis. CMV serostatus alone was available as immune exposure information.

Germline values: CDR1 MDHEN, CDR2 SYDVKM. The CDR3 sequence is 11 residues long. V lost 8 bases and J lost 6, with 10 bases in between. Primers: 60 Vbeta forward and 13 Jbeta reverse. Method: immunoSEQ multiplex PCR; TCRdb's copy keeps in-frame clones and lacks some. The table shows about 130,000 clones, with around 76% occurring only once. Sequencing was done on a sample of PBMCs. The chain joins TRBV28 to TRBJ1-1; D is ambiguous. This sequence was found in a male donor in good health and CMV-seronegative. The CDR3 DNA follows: TGTGCCAGCCGAGGCCGGCCTGAAGCTTTCTTT. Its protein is CASRGRPEAFF.